This TCR beta chain was observed in a study of blood T cell repertoires in COVID-19. Study in general: Samples taken during acute and convalescent COVID-19 were collected in the United States, Italy and Spain. PBMCs, B-cell-depleted T cells, or T cells were the source of the cDNA or gDNA that made up the material.

Authors' analysis steps: Reference gene primers were amplified, and this amplification served to estimate nucleated cell counts. Only in-frame clones appear in the TCRdb table, and some are missing; sequencing was by immunoSEQ multiplex PCR. V, J and clone size reflect that table, while D and trimming were determined from the DNA. The sample carries 23,000 or so clones, roughly nine tenths recorded once. The CDR3 is 15 amino acids. Germline values: CDR1 MDHEN, CDR2 SYDVKM. Trimming at V came to 2 bases and at J to 8 bases, leaving 9 bases not matched to a gene. Sequencing used peripheral blood. The chain links TRBV28 to TRBJ2-3, with TRBD2 identical over 8 bases. The sequence derives from a man between 65 and 85 years old with acute or convalescent COVID-19. The CDR3 DNA sequence: TGTGCCAGCAGTTTAGTACACGGGAGGGTTGGTACGCAGTATTTT. This sequence encodes CASSLVHGRVGTQYF.